The TCR beta chain described here comes from a study of T cell responses to AZD1222 COVID-19 vaccine. Germline V lookup: CDR1 MNHEY, CDR2 SMNVEV (reference sequence). The CDR3 runs to 16 residues. With V trimmed by 3 bases and J by 0 bases, 3 bases remained unmatched. Data came from immunoSEQ multiplex PCR; TCRdb stores just in-frame clones and leaves some out. The sample records roughly 120,000 clones, approximately 90% being singletons. Remarks on this clone: The antigen is not known.

Broader study findings: Repertoire collection took place solely once the T cell response had peaked. Increases in Spike-specific TCR breadth and depth were seen after two AZD1222 doses. Reportedly, nearly half of unique spike TCRs recognized epitopes outside B.1.351/B.1.1.7 mutations. Mostly white British, mostly female donors; authors suggested clonal diversity may be underestimated.

The starting material was peripheral blood, obtained 28 days after the second AZD1222 dose. The rearrangement uses TRBV27 and TRBJ2-2; 8 positions agree with TRBD2. This receptor was identified in an adult who received the AZD1222 COVID-19 vaccine. CDR3 sequence: CASSFRGLANTGELFF. Here the CDR3 DNA reads TGTGCCAGCAGTTTCCGGGGACTAGCGAACACCGGGGAGCTGTTTTTT.